The clone carrying this TCR beta chain has just a few counts. Its specificity is not known. Time point defined: week 5, during vaccination. Each dose delivered 300 ug of mutant IDH1 20-mer peptide subcutaneously with imiquimod. This CDR3 is 14 amino acids long. The germline gives CDR1 SEHNR, CDR2 FQNEAQ (reference sequence). V lost 4 bases and J lost 4, with 8 bases in between. This sample is part of a study of a mutant IDH1 vaccine in newly diagnosed glioma. The overall study: Investigators started vaccination 4-6 weeks after radiotherapy alone, or with temozolomide cycles. Previous care, which was radiotherapy, temozolomide, or both, most often involved both. Study results and limitations: Seemingly, pseudoprogression had no relation to changes in the top peripheral T cell clonotypes.

Libraries were prepared by immunoSEQ multiplex PCR; TCRdb keeps only in-frame clonotypes and omits some of them. The sample has 32,000 or so clones, 87% seen once; the top ten hold around 3.5%. The sample was peripheral blood mononuclear cells (PBMCs), taken from a glioma patient whose treatment included an IDH1 peptide vaccine. The V gene is TRBV7-9, the J gene TRBJ1-6; D is unclear. The TCR comes from a woman between 40 and 55 years old with glioma. Some clones in this sample may be carry-over from other donors' samples. The CDR3 DNA is TGTGCCAGCAGCTCCGAGCAGTATAATTCACCCCTCCACTTT. It yields the protein CASSSEQYNSPLHF.